Reported below is one TCR beta chain. What it binds is unknown. One junction end does not reproduce the germline sequence, and a read error may be involved. Ophthalmopathy in the donors was of moderate-to-severe activity, with CAS ≥3, NOSPECS ≥4 and duration under 3 months. This CDR3 is 14 amino acids long. CDR1 and CDR2 (germline): MDHEN, SYDVKM. The data are from a study of Graves' ophthalmopathy and Graves' hyperthyroidism. The overall study: Peripheral blood was collected at initial diagnosis, before any treatment. General study findings and limits: Blood was where most expanded thyroid clonotypes above 0.001 frequency also turned up. As the model predicted ophthalmopathy progression, it achieved a sensitivity of roughly 69% and a specificity of roughly 72%.

RNA transcripts provided the template for amplifying TCR beta CDR3 regions. Investigators did first-round RT-PCR with HTBI primers, then second-round multiplex PCR. TCRdb re-analysed the multiplex PCR reads in MiXCR, keeping a single row per CDR3 protein. The table shows a few hundred thousand distinct CDR3 sequences, with 15% to 20% occurring only once. The receptor's source is an adult man with Graves' ophthalmopathy. The sequencing sample was made of peripheral blood. The chain employs TRBV28 and TRBJ1-5; D call uncertain. CDR3 in DNA: TGTGCCAGCAGTTTATTTACGGGTAATCAGCCCCAGCCTTTT. It encodes CASSLFTGNQPQPF.